These T cell receptor beta chains were read from a single sample in a study of T cells after yellow fever vaccination. TCRdb fed the 5' RACE reads into MiXCR, producing one record per CDR3 protein. This table holds 550,000 to 750,000 distinct CDR3 sequences, roughly 13% found once. This specimen was PBMCs, taken on the day of the yellow fever booster vaccination. These TCRs come from a man in his thirties or forties who received the YFV17D yellow fever vaccine. CDR3s include the opening cysteine and the closing phenylalanine or tryptophan. The D gene is left open where the match is weak. Clone size is not always given. Where it is, it says once, few, many or a class for expanded clones.

DNA,CDR3,length,size,J,D,V
TGTGCCAGCAGCGACCGGGGGATTACAGATACGCAGTATTTT,CASSDRGITDTQYF,14,-,TRBJ2-3,-,TRBV5-4
TGCGCCAGCAGCGGGACAGCGACTAACTATGGCTACACCTTC,CASSGTATNYGYTF,14,-,TRBJ1-2,TRBD1,TRBV5-1
TGCGCCAGCAGCTTGGGGGGGGTAGACGGTGCTGGGGCCAACGTCCTGACTTTC,CASSLGGVDGAGANVLTF,18,few,TRBJ2-6,-,TRBV5-1
TGTGCCAGCAGCTTATCCGGGACAGACCAAGAGACCCAGTACTTC,CASSLSGTDQETQYF,15,-,TRBJ2-5,TRBD1,TRBV7-8
TGTGCCATCTCGAGGGGTCTAGCCTACGAGCAGTACTTC,CAISRGLAYEQYF,13,-,TRBJ2-7,-,TRBV2
TGCGCCAGCGGTAGTTCCGGCATAACCCACCCAGATACGCAGTATTTT,CASGSSGITHPDTQYF,16,-,TRBJ2-3,-,TRBV5-1
TGCAGTACGAGGTCCCCTTCCGAACCTGATACGCAGTATTTT,CSTRSPSEPDTQYF,14,few,TRBJ2-3,-,TRBV20-1
TGCGCCAGCAGCCAAGGCATAGACAGGGGGCAAGAGACCCAGTACTTC,CASSQGIDRGQETQYF,16,-,TRBJ2-5,TRBD1,TRBV4-3
TGTGCCAGCAGCCCGCTACAGGGCAGGTCCTACAATGAGCAGTTCTTC,CASSPLQGRSYNEQFF,16,-,TRBJ2-1,-,TRBV3-1
TGTGCCAGCAGCTCTTTTGACATATTCCAAGAGACCCAGTACTTC,CASSSFDIFQETQYF,15,-,TRBJ2-5,-,TRBV7-2
TGTGCCACTTCATCCTGGGCCGGGGCTAACTCCGGGGAGCTGTTTTTT,CATSSWAGANSGELFF,16,few,TRBJ2-2,-,TRBV6-2/TRBV6-3
TGCAGTGCCCATAAGGGGGCGGGAGGGCCGCGGTTCTTC,CSAHKGAGGPRFF,13,many,TRBJ2-1,TRBD2,TRBV20-1
TGTGCCAGCAGCTTCAGTTGGGACAAACCCACAGATACGCAGTATTTT,CASSFSWDKPTDTQYF,16,few,TRBJ2-3,-,TRBV5-4
TGTGCCAGCAGTCCTCGGGGCCTAGCGGGAGGATACAATGAGCAGTTCTTC,CASSPRGLAGGYNEQFF,17,-,TRBJ2-1,TRBD2,TRBV12-3/TRBV12-4
TGCGCCAGCAGCCAAGAGAGCACAGATACGCAGTATTTT,CASSQESTDTQYF,13,few,TRBJ2-3,-,TRBV4-3
TGTGCCACCAGCAGAGGGAGGACCGCGGGGTCAGATACGCAGTATTTT,CATSRGRTAGSDTQYF,16,few,TRBJ2-3,-,TRBV15
TGTGCCAGCACTGCACCCGGGGAGACCCAGTACTTC,CASTAPGETQYF,12,few,TRBJ2-5,-,TRBV3-1
TGTGCCAGCAGCCGGGGACTAGCCACGTACTTC,CASSRGLATYF,11,many,TRBJ2-7,TRBD2,TRBV3-1
TGCAGCGCCGAACGACAGGGTCGAACTGAAGCTTTCTTT,CSAERQGRTEAFF,13,few,TRBJ1-1,TRBD1,TRBV29-1
TGCGCCAGCAGTGCTGCGAGGGCCGGCGGGGAGCTGTTTTTT,CASSAARAGGELFF,14,-,TRBJ2-2,-,TRBV10-1
TGTGCCAGCAGCGCGACAGGTGGTTCACCCCTCCACTTT,CASSATGGSPLHF,13,few,TRBJ1-6,-,TRBV7-2
TGTGCCAGCAGTCAGGGGCTAAAAGGGTGGGATTCACCCCTCCACTTT,CASSQGLKGWDSPLHF,16,-,TRBJ1-6,-,TRBV28
TGTGCCAGCAGCTCCCTGTGGGAGGGTGGGTATTTT,CASSSLWEGGYF,12,-,TRBJ2-3,TRBD2,TRBV7-2
TGCAGCGTTGAGGGACCCACCGAGGATACGCAGTATTTT,CSVEGPTEDTQYF,13,few,TRBJ2-3,-,TRBV29-1
TGCGCCAGCAGCAACGGACAGGGGGCGGATGAAGCTTTCTTT,CASSNGQGADEAFF,14,-,TRBJ1-1,TRBD1,TRBV5-1
TGCAGTGCTCACCGGGGGGATGAAGAGACCCAGTACTTC,CSAHRGDEETQYF,13,few,TRBJ2-5,TRBD2,TRBV20-1
TGCGCCAGCACAAGGGCGGGACCAAGCTCCTACGAGCAGTACTTC,CASTRAGPSSYEQYF,15,-,TRBJ2-7,-,TRBV5-1
TGTGCCAGCAGCCGACGGGCAGGACCGACTAGCGGGAGGTTGGACGAGCAGTACTTC,CASSRRAGPTSGRLDEQYF,19,few,TRBJ2-7,TRBD2,TRBV4-2
TGTGCCAGCAGGCCCGGAGGGGCAGATACGCAGTATTTT,CASRPGGADTQYF,13,many,TRBJ2-3,-,TRBV7-2
TGCGCCAGCAGCTTGGAGACAGCCCTCGGGGGGAGAAACACTGAAGCTTTCTTT,CASSLETALGGRNTEAFF,18,-,TRBJ1-1,-,TRBV5-1
TGCAGCGTTGGGGACAGGGTTGGCAATGAGCAGTTCTTC,CSVGDRVGNEQFF,13,-,TRBJ2-1,TRBD1,TRBV29-1
TGTGCTAGTGGTTTGGTACGAGGGAGCTCCTACAATGAGCAGTTCTTC,CASGLVRGSSYNEQFF,16,-,TRBJ2-1,-,TRBV12-5
TGTGCCACCAGCAGCCGGGTGGGAAATACGCAGTATTTT,CATSSRVGNTQYF,13,-,TRBJ2-3,-,TRBV15
TGTGCCAGCAGTTTACTGGCGGGAGTTTCAGATACGCAGTATTTT,CASSLLAGVSDTQYF,15,-,TRBJ2-3,TRBD2,TRBV27
TGTGCCAGCAGCTTGGACTCAGAGCTAGCCAAAAACATTCAGTACTTC,CASSLDSELAKNIQYF,16,-,TRBJ2-4,-,TRBV7-2
TGTGCCAGCAGGGCTATAGCTGGTGAGCAGTTCTTC,CASRAIAGEQFF,12,-,TRBJ2-1,-,TRBV6-5
TGTGCCAGCAGCCCCCACAGGGGCAATCAGCCCCAGCATTTT,CASSPHRGNQPQHF,14,few,TRBJ1-5,-,TRBV7-2